The 5 T cell receptor beta chains presented below share a single source sample, sequenced in a study of regulatory T cells in long-lasting Graves disease. Following extraction of RNA from PBMCs, that RNA was used to make the TCR library. Via MiXCR, TCRdb re-called the reads, giving one row per CDR3 protein. Of 1,800 or so distinct CDR3 sequences in the sample, 45% to 65% are singletons; the top ten hold approximately 6.9%. Source: peripheral blood mononuclear cells (PBMCs), taken with antithyroid drug treatment, in newly diagnosed or persistent Graves disease (not recorded which). The receptor set was obtained from a human donor with Graves disease.

In regard to this clonotype: A junction boundary mismatches the germline segment, possibly from a read error. This chain links TRBV4-1 with TRBJ2-7; D possibly matches TRBD1 or TRBD2 (5 bases each). Germline CDR1 MGHRA, CDR2 YSYEKL. There are 14 residues in the CDR3. The CDR3 reads CASSPAGTAYEQYF. The CDR3 DNA follows: TGCGCCAGCAGCCCCGCCGGGACGGCCTATGAGCAGTACTTC.

This clonotype was recorded a few times. The genes are TRBV5-1 and TRBJ2-7; weak D call: TRBD1 (7 bases). The CDR3 covers 13 residues. Trimming shortened V by 2 bases and J by 7 bases, and 13 bases separated the two germline ends. The germline V gene has CDR1 SGHRS and CDR2 YFSETQ. The CDR3 sequence: CASSLQGTREQYF. CDR3 DNA: TGCGCCAGCAGCTTACAGGGGACTCGGGAGCAGTACTTC. The whole variable domain, remainder taken from reference TRBV5-1 and TRBJ2-7, is KAGVTQTPRYLIKTRGQQVTLSCSPISGHRSVSWYQQTPGQGLQFLFEYFSETQRNKGNFPGRFSGRQFSNSRSEMNVSTLELGDSALYLCASSLQGTREQYFGPGTRLTVT.

The rearrangement uses TRBV7-2 and TRBJ2-3, with D tentatively TRBD2 (6 bases). V was trimmed by 4 bases and J by 0 bases, leaving 14 bases between them. The CDR3 is made up of 16 amino acids. Germline V gene lookup returns CDR1 SGHTA and CDR2 FQGNSA. The CDR3 DNA sequence: TGTGCCAGCAGCTCGGCGCAGGCGGGGAGCACAGATACGCAGTATTTT. Its translation is CASSSAQAGSTDTQYF. Supplemented by reference TRBV7-2 and TRBJ2-3, the full variable domain reads GAGVSQSPSNKVTEKGKDVELRCDPISGHTALYWYRQSLGQGLEFLIYFQGNSAPDKSGLPSDRFSAERTGGSVSTLTIQRTQQEDSAVYLCASSSAQAGSTDTQYFGPGTRLTVL.

The J gene is TRBJ2-3, the V gene TRBV24-1; TRBD2 might be the D (6 bases). CDR3 length: 15 amino acids. V lost 5 bases and J lost 1, with 12 bases in between. Germline-derived CDR1 and CDR2 are KGHDR and SFDVKD. The CDR3 bases are TGTGCCACCAGTGCCCTCGCTAGCGGCACAGATACGCAGTATTTT. Encoded protein: CATSALASGTDTQYF.

This clonotype was counted only a few times. The genes are TRBV18 and TRBJ2-7, with 8 bases identical to TRBD1. CDR3 size: 17 residues. The V and J ends lost 3 bases and 0 bases, in that order; junction bases with no gene match: 10. CDR1 is KGHSH, CDR2 LQKENI, per germline. This chain's CDR3 is CASSPEAVTGGSYEQYF. CDR3 nucleotide sequence: TGTGCCAGCTCACCCGAGGCAGTAACAGGGGGCTCCTACGAGCAGTACTTC. The full variable domain, with the rest looked up from reference TRBV18 and TRBJ2-7, is NAGVMQNPRHLVRRRGQEARLRCSPMKGHSHVYWYRQLPEEGLKFMVYLQKENIIDESGMPKERFSAEFPKEGPSILRIQQVVRGDSAAYFCASSPEAVTGGSYEQYFGPGTRLTVT.